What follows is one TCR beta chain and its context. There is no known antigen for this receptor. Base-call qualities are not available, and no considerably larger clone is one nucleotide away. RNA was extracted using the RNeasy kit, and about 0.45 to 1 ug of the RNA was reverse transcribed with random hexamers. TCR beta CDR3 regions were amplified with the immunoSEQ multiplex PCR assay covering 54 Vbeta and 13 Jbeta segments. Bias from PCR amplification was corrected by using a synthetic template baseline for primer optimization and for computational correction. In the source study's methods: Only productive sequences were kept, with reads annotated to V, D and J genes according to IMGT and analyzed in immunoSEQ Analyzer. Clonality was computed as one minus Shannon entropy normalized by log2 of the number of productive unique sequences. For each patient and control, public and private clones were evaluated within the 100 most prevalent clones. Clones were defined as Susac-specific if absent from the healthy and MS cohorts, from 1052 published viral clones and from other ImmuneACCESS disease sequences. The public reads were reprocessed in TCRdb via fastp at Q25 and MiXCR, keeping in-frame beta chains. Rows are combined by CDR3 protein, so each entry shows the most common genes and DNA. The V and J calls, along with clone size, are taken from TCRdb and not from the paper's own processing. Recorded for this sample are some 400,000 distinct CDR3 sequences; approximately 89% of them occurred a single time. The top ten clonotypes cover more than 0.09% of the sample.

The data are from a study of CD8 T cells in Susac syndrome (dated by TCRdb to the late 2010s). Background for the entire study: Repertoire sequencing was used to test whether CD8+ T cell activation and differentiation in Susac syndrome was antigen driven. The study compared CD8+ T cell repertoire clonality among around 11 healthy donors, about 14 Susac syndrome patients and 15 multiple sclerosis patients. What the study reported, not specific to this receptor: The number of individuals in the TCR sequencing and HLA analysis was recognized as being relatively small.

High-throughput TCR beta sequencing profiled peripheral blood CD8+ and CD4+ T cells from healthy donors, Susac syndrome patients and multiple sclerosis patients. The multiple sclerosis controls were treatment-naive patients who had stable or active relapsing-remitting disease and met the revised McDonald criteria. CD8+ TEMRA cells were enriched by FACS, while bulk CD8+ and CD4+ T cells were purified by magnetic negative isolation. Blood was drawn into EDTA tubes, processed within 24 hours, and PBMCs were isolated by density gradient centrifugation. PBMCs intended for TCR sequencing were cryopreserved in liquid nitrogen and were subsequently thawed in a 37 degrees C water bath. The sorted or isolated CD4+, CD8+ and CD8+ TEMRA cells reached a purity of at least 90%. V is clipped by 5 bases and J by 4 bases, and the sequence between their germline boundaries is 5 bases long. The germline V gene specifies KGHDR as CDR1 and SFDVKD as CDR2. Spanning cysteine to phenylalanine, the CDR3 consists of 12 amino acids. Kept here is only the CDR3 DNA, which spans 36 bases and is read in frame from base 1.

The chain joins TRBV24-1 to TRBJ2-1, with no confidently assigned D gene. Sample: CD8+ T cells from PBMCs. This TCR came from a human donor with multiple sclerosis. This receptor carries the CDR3 CATSGPYNEQFF. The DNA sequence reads TGTGCCACCAGTGGGCCTTACAATGAGCAGTTCTTC.